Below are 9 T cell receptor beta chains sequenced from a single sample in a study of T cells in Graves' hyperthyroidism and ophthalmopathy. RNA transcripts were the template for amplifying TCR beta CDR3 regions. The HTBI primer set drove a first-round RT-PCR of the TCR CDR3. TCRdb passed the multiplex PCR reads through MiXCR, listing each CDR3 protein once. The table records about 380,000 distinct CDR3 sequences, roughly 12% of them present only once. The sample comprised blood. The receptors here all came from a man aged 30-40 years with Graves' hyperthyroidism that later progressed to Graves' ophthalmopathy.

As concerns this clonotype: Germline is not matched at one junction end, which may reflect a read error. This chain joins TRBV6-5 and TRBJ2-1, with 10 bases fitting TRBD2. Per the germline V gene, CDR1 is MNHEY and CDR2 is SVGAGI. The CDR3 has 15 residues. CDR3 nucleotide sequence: TGTGCCAGCAGTTGGAGCGGGGGGGCGGGGAATGGGCAGTTCTTC. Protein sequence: CASSWSGGAGNGQFF.

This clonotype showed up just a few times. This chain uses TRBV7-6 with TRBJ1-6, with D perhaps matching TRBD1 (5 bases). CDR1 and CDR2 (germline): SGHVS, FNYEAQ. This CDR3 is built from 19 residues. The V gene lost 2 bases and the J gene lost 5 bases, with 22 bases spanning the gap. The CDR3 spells CASSLTPQGFWENNSPLHF. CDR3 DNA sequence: TGTGCCAGCAGCTTAACACCTCAGGGCTTTTGGGAGAATAATTCACCCCTCCACTTT.

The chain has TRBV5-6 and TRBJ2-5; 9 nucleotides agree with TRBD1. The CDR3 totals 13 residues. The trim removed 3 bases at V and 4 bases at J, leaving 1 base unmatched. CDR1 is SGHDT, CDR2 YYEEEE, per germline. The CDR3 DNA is TGTGCCAGCAGCTGGACAGGGGCAGAGACCCAGTACTTC. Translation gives CASSWTGAETQYF.

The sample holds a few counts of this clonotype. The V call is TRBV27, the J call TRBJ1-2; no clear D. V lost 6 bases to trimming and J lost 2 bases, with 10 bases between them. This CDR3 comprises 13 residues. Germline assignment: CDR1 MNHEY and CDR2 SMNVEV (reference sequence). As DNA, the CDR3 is TGTGCCAGCAGGATCGGCCTAAACTATGGCTACACCTTC. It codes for CASRIGLNYGYTF.

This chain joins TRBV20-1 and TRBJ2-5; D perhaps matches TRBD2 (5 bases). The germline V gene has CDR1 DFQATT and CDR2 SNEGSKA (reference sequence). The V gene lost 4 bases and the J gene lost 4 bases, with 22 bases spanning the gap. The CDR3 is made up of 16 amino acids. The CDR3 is CSATIGPLWERETQYF. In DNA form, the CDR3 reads TGCAGTGCTACCATAGGACCCCTGTGGGAGAGAGAGACCCAGTACTTC.

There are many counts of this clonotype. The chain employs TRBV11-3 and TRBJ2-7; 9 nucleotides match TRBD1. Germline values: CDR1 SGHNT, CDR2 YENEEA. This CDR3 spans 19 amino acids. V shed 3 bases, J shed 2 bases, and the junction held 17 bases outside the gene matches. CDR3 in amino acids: CASSFGEGAGQGYTYEQYF. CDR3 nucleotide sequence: TGTGCCAGCAGCTTTGGTGAGGGGGCGGGACAGGGATATACCTACGAGCAGTACTTC. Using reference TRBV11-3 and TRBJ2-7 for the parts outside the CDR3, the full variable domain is EAGVVQSPRYKIIEKKQPVAFWCNPISGHNTLYWYLQNLGQGPELLIRYENEEAVDDSQLPKDRFSAERLKGVDSTLKIQPAELGDSAVYLCASSFGEGAGQGYTYEQYFGPGTRLTVT.

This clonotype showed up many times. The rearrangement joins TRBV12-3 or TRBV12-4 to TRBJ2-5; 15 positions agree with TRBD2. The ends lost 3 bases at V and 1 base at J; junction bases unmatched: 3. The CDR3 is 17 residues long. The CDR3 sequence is CASSLGLAGGVQETQYF. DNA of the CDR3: TGTGCCAGCAGTTTGGGACTAGCGGGGGGAGTCCAAGAGACCCAGTACTTC.

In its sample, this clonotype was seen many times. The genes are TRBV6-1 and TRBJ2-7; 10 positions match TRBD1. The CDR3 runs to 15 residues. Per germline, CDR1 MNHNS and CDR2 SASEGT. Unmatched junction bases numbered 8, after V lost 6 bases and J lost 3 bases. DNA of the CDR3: TGTGCCAGCAGAACCCAGGGGACAGGGGTCTACGAGCAGTACTTC. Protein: CASRTQGTGVYEQYF.

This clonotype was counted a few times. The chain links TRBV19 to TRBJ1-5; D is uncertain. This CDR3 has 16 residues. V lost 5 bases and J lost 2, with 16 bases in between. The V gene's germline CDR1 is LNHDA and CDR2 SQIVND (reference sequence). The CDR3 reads CASSFGPGRRNQPQHF. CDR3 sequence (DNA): TGTGCCAGTAGTTTCGGCCCCGGCAGGCGCAATCAGCCCCAGCATTTT.